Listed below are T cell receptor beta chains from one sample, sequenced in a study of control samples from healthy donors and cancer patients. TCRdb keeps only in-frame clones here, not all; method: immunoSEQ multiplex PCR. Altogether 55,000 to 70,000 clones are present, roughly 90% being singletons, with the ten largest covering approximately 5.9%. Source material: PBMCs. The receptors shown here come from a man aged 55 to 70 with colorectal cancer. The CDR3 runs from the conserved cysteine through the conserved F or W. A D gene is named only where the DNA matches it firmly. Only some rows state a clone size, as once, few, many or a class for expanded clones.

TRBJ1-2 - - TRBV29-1 CSVLPQGNYGYTF TGCAGCGTCCTCCCTCAGGGTAACTATGGCTACACCTTC
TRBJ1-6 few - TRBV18 CASSLNSNSPLHF TGTGCCAGCTCACTCAACAGCAATTCACCCCTCCACTTT
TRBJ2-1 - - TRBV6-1 CASSERNEQFF TGTGCCAGCAGTGAACGTAATGAGCAGTTCTTC
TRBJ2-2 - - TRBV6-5 CASSYAVTNTGELFF TGTGCCAGCAGTTACGCTGTTACGAACACCGGGGAGCTGTTTTTT
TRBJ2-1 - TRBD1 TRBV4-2 CASSQGGQVYNEQFF TGTGCCAGCAGCCAAGGGGGACAGGTCTACAATGAGCAGTTCTTC
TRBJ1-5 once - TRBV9 CASSATVYSNQPQHF TGTGCCAGCAGCGCGACAGTCTATAGCAATCAGCCCCAGCATTTT
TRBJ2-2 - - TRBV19 CASSISGAITGELFF TGTGCCAGTAGTATATCGGGGGCTATCACCGGGGAGCTGTTTTTT
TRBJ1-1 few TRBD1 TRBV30 CAWSSGGRTEAFF TGTGCCTGGAGTTCAGGGGGTCGGACTGAAGCTTTCTTT
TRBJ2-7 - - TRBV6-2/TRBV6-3 CASSYGHLYEQYF TGTGCCAGCAGTTACGGACACCTCTACGAGCAGTACTTC
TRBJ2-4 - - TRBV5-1 CASSTGWGEKNIQYF TGCGCCAGCAGCACGGGATGGGGTGAGAAAAACATTCAGTACTTC
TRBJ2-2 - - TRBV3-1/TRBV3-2 CASSALWELFF TGTGCCAGCAGCGCCCTGTGGGAGCTGTTTTTT
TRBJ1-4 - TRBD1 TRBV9 CASSETGGGGEKLFF TGTGCCAGCAGCGAGACAGGGGGAGGCGGTGAAAAACTGTTTTTT
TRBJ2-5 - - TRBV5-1 CASRETTVQQETQYF TGCGCCAGCAGGGAAACAACTGTGCAACAAGAGACCCAGTACTTC
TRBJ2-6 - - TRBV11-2 CASNVAGANVLTF TGTGCCAGTAATGTGGCTGGGGCCAACGTCCTGACTTTC
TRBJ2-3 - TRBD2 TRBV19 CASSSPGGASLTQYF TGTGCCAGTAGTAGCCCCGGGGGGGCCAGTTTGACGCAGTATTTT
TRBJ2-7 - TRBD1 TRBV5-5 CASSLGGSSYEQYF TGTGCCAGCAGCTTAGGGGGCTCCTCCTACGAGCAGTACTTC
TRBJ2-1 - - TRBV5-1 CASSLEPSSYNEQFF TGCGCCAGCAGCTTGGAGCCTAGTTCCTACAATGAGCAGTTCTTC
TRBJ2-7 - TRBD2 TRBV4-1 CASSQGTSGGNYEQYF TGCGCCAGCAGCCAAGGGACTAGCGGGGGGAACTACGAGCAGTACTTC
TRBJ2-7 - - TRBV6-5 CASSSGHLTYEQYF TGTGCCAGCAGTTCAGGACACCTTACCTACGAGCAGTACTTC
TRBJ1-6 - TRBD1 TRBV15 CATSRDQGASPLHF TGTGCCACCAGCAGAGATCAGGGGGCTTCACCCCTCCACTTT
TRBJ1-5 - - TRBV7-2 CASSRQYSNQPQHF TGTGCCAGCAGTAGACAGTATAGCAATCAGCCCCAGCATTTT
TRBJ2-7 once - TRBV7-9 CASSTGSGVRTYEQYF TGTGCCAGCAGCACCGGGTCGGGGGTGAGGACCTACGAGCAGTACTTC
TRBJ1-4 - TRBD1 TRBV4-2 CASSLGQGNEKLFF TGTGCCAGCAGCCTGGGACAGGGGAATGAAAAACTGTTTTTT
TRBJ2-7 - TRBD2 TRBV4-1 CASSQVIAGGVYEQYF TGCGCCAGCAGCCAAGTTATAGCGGGGGGCGTCTACGAGCAGTACTTC
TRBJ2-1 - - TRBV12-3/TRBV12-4 CASSHFRGEEQFF TGTGCCAGCAGCCACTTTAGGGGGGAGGAGCAGTTCTTC
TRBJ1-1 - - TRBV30 CAWSVLGNQAFF TGTGCCTGGAGTGTATTGGGGAATCAAGCTTTCTTT